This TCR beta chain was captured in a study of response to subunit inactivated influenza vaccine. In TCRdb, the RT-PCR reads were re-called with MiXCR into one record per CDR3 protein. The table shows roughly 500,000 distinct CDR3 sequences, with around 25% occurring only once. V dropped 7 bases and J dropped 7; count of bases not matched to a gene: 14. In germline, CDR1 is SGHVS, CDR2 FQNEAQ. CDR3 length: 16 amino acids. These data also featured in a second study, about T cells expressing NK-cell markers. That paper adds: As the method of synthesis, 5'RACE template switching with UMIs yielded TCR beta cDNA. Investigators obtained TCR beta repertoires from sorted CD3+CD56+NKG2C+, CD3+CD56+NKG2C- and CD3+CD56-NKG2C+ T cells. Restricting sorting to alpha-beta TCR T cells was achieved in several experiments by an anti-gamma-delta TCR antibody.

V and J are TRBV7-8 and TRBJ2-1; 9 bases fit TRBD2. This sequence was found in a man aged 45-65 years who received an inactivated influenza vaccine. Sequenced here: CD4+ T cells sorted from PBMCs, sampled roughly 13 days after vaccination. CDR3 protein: CASTLVREGLGNEQFF. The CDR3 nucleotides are TGTGCCAGCACCCTGGTGCGGGAGGGCCTTGGGAATGAGCAGTTCTTC.